Shown below are 9 T cell receptor beta chains from a single sample sequenced in a study of blood T cell repertoires in COVID-19. TCRdb's table, derived via immunoSEQ multiplex PCR, lists solely in-frame clones and lacks some. Of more than 300,000 clones listed, more than 75% are singletons. The sequenced sample consisted of PBMCs or T cells enriched from blood (not recorded which). The receptor source for this set is a man between 40 and 49 years old in a cohort exposed to, infected with or recovered from COVID-19 (not recorded which).

The rearrangement uses TRBV4-1 and TRBJ1-5, with D possibly matching TRBD1 (5 bases). Germline V gives CDR1 MGHRA, CDR2 YSYEKL. V lost 3 bases and J lost 3, with 15 bases in between. The CDR3 consists of 16 residues. The CDR3: CASSHQVQGFNQPQHF. The CDR3 region has the DNA TGCGCCAGCAGCCACCAGGTTCAGGGCTTCAATCAGCCCCAGCATTTT.

The V gene is TRBV19, the J gene TRBJ1-5; maybe TRBD1 (6 bases). Germline CDR1 LNHDA, CDR2 SQIVND (reference sequence). Trimming pared 1 base from V and 5 bases from J, leaving 15 bases between. The CDR3 loop spans 16 amino acids. This CDR3 is CASSIALDSHYQPQHF. DNA for the CDR3: TGTGCCAGTAGTATAGCCCTGGACAGCCACTATCAGCCCCAGCATTTT.

J is TRBJ2-1 and V is TRBV11-2; 7 bases map to TRBD2. The length of the CDR3 is 15 residues. CDR1 and CDR2 (germline): SGHAT, FQNNGV. Unmatched junction bases numbered 13, after V lost 4 bases and J lost 10 bases. CDR3 region: CASSSGTTSLVEQFF. As DNA, the CDR3 is TGTGCCAGCAGCTCCGGGACTACAAGTTTAGTAGAGCAGTTCTTC.

V usage is TRBV11-2 and J usage is TRBJ2-1; the match to TRBD1 covers 10 bases. J was trimmed by 5 bases and V by 5 bases; bases with no gene match: 6. Germline V lookup: CDR1 SGHAT, CDR2 FQNNGV. The CDR3 loop spans 15 amino acids. The CDR3 loop is CASSPRQGANNEQFF. In nucleotides, the CDR3 is TGTGCCAGCAGCCCCCGACAGGGGGCGAACAATGAGCAGTTCTTC.

With regard to this clone: In the same sample, other DNA sequences code for this CDR3. This chain connects TRBV5-1 to TRBJ1-2, with TRBD1 matching 8 bases. The V segment lost 4 bases and the J segment 3 bases; nucleotides outside the gene matches: 2. The CDR3 spans 13 residues. CDR1 and CDR2 (germline): SGHRS, YFSETQ. In DNA, the CDR3 is TGCGCCAGCAGCCCGGACAGGGACTATGGCTACACCTTC. Its translation: CASSPDRDYGYTF.

As concerns this clone: Other DNA sequences of this sample code for an identical CDR3. The gene calls are TRBV5-1 and TRBJ1-5; D is perhaps TRBD1 (5 bases). The CDR3 contains 15 residues. The germline V and J ends were trimmed by 0 bases and 6 bases, with 13 bases remaining between them. Germline CDR1 is SGHRS and CDR2 is YFSETQ. This CDR3 reads CASSLEGREGQPQHF. Here the CDR3 DNA reads TGCGCCAGCAGCTTGGAGGGCAGGGAAGGTCAGCCCCAGCATTTT.

The genes are TRBV20-1 and TRBJ1-1; D uncertain. The CDR3 sequence is 11 residues long. V was pared by 2 bases and J by 3 bases, with 4 bases between. CDR1 DFQATT and CDR2 SNEGSKA come from the germline V gene (reference sequence). The CDR3 spells CSARTDTEAFF. The CDR3 bases are TGCAGTGCTAGAACAGACACTGAAGCTTTCTTT.

This chain links TRBV10-3 with TRBJ2-2; 9 bases agree with TRBD1. V lost 4 bases and J lost 4; bases outside the gene matches: 1. In germline, CDR1 is ENHRY, CDR2 SYGVKD. This CDR3 is built from 14 residues. The CDR3 loop is CAISGQGGTGELFF. The CDR3 DNA follows: TGTGCCATCAGTGGACAGGGGGGCACCGGGGAGCTGTTTTTT.

The chain links TRBV11-2 to TRBJ2-5; D gene uncertain. V was clipped by 1 base and J by 0 bases, with 6 bases between them. Germline lookup yields CDR1 SGHAT and CDR2 FQNNGV. There are 14 residues in the CDR3. CDR3 sequence: CASSLARYQETQYF. The DNA for the CDR3 is TGTGCCAGCAGCTTAGCGAGGTACCAAGAGACCCAGTACTTC.